These 8 T cell receptor beta chains share one sample of origin, sequenced in a study of cytomegalovirus exposure and HLA in healthy donors. PCR amplification relied on 60 Vbeta primers (plus 13 Jbeta primers). Sequencing used immunoSEQ multiplex PCR; TCRdb keeps in-frame clones, though not all of them. The data contain tens of thousands of clones, around 76% of them singletons. The sample comprised PBMCs. All receptors come from a male donor in good health and CMV-seropositive.

This clone is judged medium-sized. The chain couples TRBV6-4 to TRBJ2-2; D unresolved. The V end lost 2 bases, the J end lost 8 bases, and 9 bases lay between the germline ends. The CDR3 totals 13 residues. Germline CDR1 reads MRHNA; CDR2 reads SNTAGT. The CDR3 DNA reads as TGTGCCAGCAGTGACAAGGCGGAAGGGGAGCTGTTTTTT. This translates into CASSDKAEGELFF.

For the CDR3, the DNA is TGTGCCAGCTCAACCCGGGGGGAGTTAGCCAAAAACATTCAGTACTTC. This translates into CASSTRGELAKNIQYF. The chain joins TRBV18 to TRBJ2-4, with 7 bases lining up with TRBD2. Germline CDR1 KGHSH, CDR2 LQKENI. The CDR3 is 16 residues long. Unmatched junction bases numbered 7, after V lost 5 bases and J lost 0 bases. Full variable domain (outside the CDR3, taken from reference TRBV18 and TRBJ2-4): NAGVMQNPRHLVRRRGQEARLRCSPMKGHSHVYWYRQLPEEGLKFMVYLQKENIIDESGMPKERFSAEFPKEGPSILRIQQVVRGDSAAYFCASSTRGELAKNIQYFGAGTRLSVL.

The V and J genes are TRBV10-3 and TRBJ1-2, with D maybe TRBD1 (5 bases). Germline V gene lookup returns CDR1 ENHRY and CDR2 SYGVKD. With 7 bases removed from V and 6 bases from J, the gap between germline ends came to 9 bases. CDR3 length equals 11 residues. The CDR3 nucleotides read TGTGCCATCAAGGGACTCGATGGCTACACCTTC. This encodes CAIKGLDGYTF.

A word on this clone: A read error may account for a junction end that differs from germline. V usage is TRBV2 and J usage is TRBJ1-3; 8 bases align to TRBD1. The CDR3 extends over 16 amino acids. Looked up from germline, CDR1 is SNHLY and CDR2 is FYNNEI. The DNA of the CDR3 is TGTGCCAGCAGTGGAGAGGGACAGGTGCCGGGAAACACCGTATATTTT. It specifies CASSGEGQVPGNTVYF.

The genes are TRBV6-5 and TRBJ2-2, with D possibly TRBD1 on 5 matching bases. From germline, CDR1 is MNHEY and CDR2 SVGAGI. V was clipped by 6 bases and J by 5 bases, with 7 bases between them. The CDR3 consists of 12 residues. CDR3 DNA sequence: TGTGCCAGCAGAGGGGTTACCGGGGAGCTGTTTTTT. Protein product: CASRGVTGELFF.

The J gene is TRBJ2-1, the V gene TRBV5-1; possibly TRBD2 for D (5 bases). Per germline, CDR1 SGHRS and CDR2 YFSETQ. CDR3 length: 12 residues. Trimming stripped 4 bases from V and 8 bases from J, with 10 bases between. CDR3 DNA sequence: TGCGCCAGCAGCCATTTCGGGGATGAGCAGTTCTTC. Its translation: CASSHFGDEQFF.

J is TRBJ1-4 and V is TRBV13; D ambiguous. The length of the CDR3 is 12 residues. Deletions cut 3 bases from V and 7 bases from J, with 6 bases between. Germline V lookup: CDR1 PRHDT, CDR2 FYEKMQ (reference sequence). Written as DNA, the CDR3 is TGTGCCAGCAGCTTGAGCGGTGAAAAACTGTTTTTT. Amino acids: CASSLSGEKLFF.

The V call is TRBV4-2, the J call TRBJ2-5; the match to TRBD2 covers 13 bases. CDR3 size: 18 residues. The J segment lost 5 bases and the V segment lost 2 bases, leaving 11 bases of the junction unmatched. Looked up from germline, CDR1 is LGHNA and CDR2 is YNFKEQ. The CDR3 reads CASSQISLAGGGRETQYF. The CDR3 DNA reads as TGTGCCAGCAGCCAAATCTCACTAGCGGGGGGGGGACGGGAGACCCAGTACTTC.